Listed here is a single T cell receptor beta chain. Authors' processing steps: Amplification of reference gene primers provided the estimated nucleated cell counts. Here immunoSEQ multiplex PCR was the method, and the copy in TCRdb shows in-frame clones only, minus some. The DNA was the basis for D and trimming; V, J and clone size are from that table. The table lists 250,000 to 300,000 clones, around 80% of them singletons, with 3.5% to 5% in the top ten. The data were obtained in a study of blood T cell repertoires in COVID-19. Study-wide context: PBMCs, B-cell-depleted T cells, or T cells provided the cDNA or gDNA that made up the material.

Clinical history reported by participants formed the basis on which cohorts were assigned. In germline, CDR1 is SEHNR, CDR2 FQNEAQ (reference sequence). After removal of 5 bases from V and 5 bases from J, the junction contained 18 bases not matched to a gene. The CDR3 has 18 residues. V is TRBV7-9 and J is TRBJ1-2; TRBD1 matches at 9 bases. The TCR was taken from a man aged 25 to 40 with acute COVID-19. The material sequenced was PBMCs or T cells enriched from blood (not recorded which). The CDR3: CASSLLQGAEILEYGYTF. The CDR3 DNA is TGTGCCAGCAGCCTTCTACAGGGGGCGGAAATCCTCGAATATGGCTACACCTTC.